Detailed here is one T cell receptor (beta chain). What it binds is not known. These data come from a study of cytomegalovirus exposure and HLA in healthy donors. Regarding the study as a whole: The authors later linked a missense DCLRE1C variant to TCR beta V- and J-gene trimming. The classifier was said to identify cytomegalovirus status with high specificity and sensitivity.

This CDR3 spans 15 amino acids. Germline V gives CDR1 GTSNPN, CDR2 SVGIG (reference sequence). Trimming pared 6 bases from V and 0 bases from J, leaving 17 bases between. The PCR contained 60 Vbeta and 13 Jbeta primers. Clones were read by immunoSEQ multiplex PCR, and TCRdb kept only the in-frame ones, dropping some. The sample lists more than 65,000 clones, approximately 82% occurring once. The V call is TRBV30, the J call TRBJ1-2; D uncertain. The clonotype originates from a young man in good health and CMV-seronegative. Sequenced input: PBMCs. The CDR3 nucleotides read TGTGCCTGCATGAAACGCAGTGGAGCTAACTATGGCTACACCTTC. This codes for CACMKRSGANYGYTF.